The clone carrying this T cell receptor (beta chain) was detected only a few times. TCRdb used MiXCR to reprocess the PCR reads, holding one entry per CDR3 protein. The table records a few hundred thousand distinct CDR3 sequences, around 23% of them present only once. Source material for naive CD8 libraries was 20,000 to 1,000,000 sorted cells, with 10%, 30% or 50% RNA. The data stem from a study of molecular identifiers for immune sequencing clone quantification. This receptor was identified in a human donor in good health. Some libraries in this study had Jurkat cell RNA spiked in. The specimen sequenced was naive CD8+ T cells from blood, with Jurkat cell RNA spiked in. Subset in this sample: FACS-sorted CD8+CD4-CCR7+CD45RA+ naive T cells.

The CDR3 sequence: CASSVKGSPEEQYF. The CDR3 nucleotides read TGTGCCAGCAGCGTAAAGGGGAGCCCAGAGGAGCAGTACTTC. The chain carries TRBV9 and TRBJ2-7, with D perhaps TRBD1 or TRBD2 (5 bases each). Germline lookup yields CDR1 SGDLS and CDR2 YYNGEE. Trimming took off 1 base at V and 7 bases at J, with 15 bases between the two ends. The CDR3 is 14 residues long.